The 32 T cell receptor beta chains below come from one sample, sequenced in a study of CD8 T cells in ankylosing spondylitis. TCRdb analysed the 5' RACE reads with MiXCR anew, one entry per CDR3 protein. This repertoire shows 200,000 to 250,000 distinct CDR3 sequences, around a quarter found once; its top ten account for roughly 6.7%. The sample was blood, either unsorted or a sorted T cell fraction (not recorded which). All receptors come from a male donor with ankylosing spondylitis or in good health (not recorded which).

The chain's CDR3 is CASSRDGGKTDTQYF. The CDR3, as DNA: TGTGCCAGCAGCCGCGACGGCGGGAAGACAGATACGCAGTATTTT. The J gene is TRBJ2-3, the V gene TRBV14, with D maybe TRBD2 (6 bases). Trimming removed 4 bases from V and 3 bases from J, with 14 bases in between. The CDR3 extends over 15 amino acids. CDR1 is SGHDN, CDR2 FVKESK, per germline. Together with reference TRBV14 and TRBJ2-3, the CDR3 gives the full variable domain: EAGVTQFPSHSVIEKGQTVTLRCDPISGHDNLYWYRRVMGKEIKFLLHFVKESKQDESGMPNNRFLAERTGGTYSTLKVQPAELEDSGVYFCASSRDGGKTDTQYFGPGTRLTVL.

This clonotype was recorded many times. V gene TRBV5-1 combines with J gene TRBJ2-7, with 9 bases aligning to TRBD1. V was pared by 4 bases and J by 3 bases, with 5 bases of the junction left unmatched. The CDR3 length is 14 residues. The germline V gene encodes CDR1 SGHRS and CDR2 YFSETQ. CDR3 coding DNA: TGCGCCAGCAGCCCTGGACAGGGGCGCTACGAGCAGTACTTC. It specifies CASSPGQGRYEQYF.

The chain carries TRBV18 and TRBJ2-1; a weak D match, TRBD1 (5 bases). Trimming removed 6 bases from V and 5 bases from J, with 11 bases in between. Germline assignment: CDR1 KGHSH and CDR2 LQKENI. CDR3 length equals 13 residues. DNA of the CDR3: TGTGCCAGCTCTCAGGGAAAGGACAATGAGCAGTTCTTC. The encoded protein is CASSQGKDNEQFF.

This clonotype came up many times. The V call is TRBV6-2 or TRBV6-3, the J call TRBJ2-2, with 7 bases that match TRBD1. From germline, CDR1 is MNHEY and CDR2 SVGEGT. V lost 6 bases to trimming and J lost 1 base; unmatched junction nucleotides: 5. The CDR3 runs 15 residues. CDR3 sequence: CASSRGQRNTGELFF. CDR3 DNA sequence: TGTGCCAGCAGCCGGGGACAGAGGAACACCGGGGAGCTGTTTTTT.

This clonotype occurred many times. The chain is built from TRBV6-1 and TRBJ1-5; D may be TRBD1 (5 bases). There are 14 residues in the CDR3. From germline, CDR1 is MNHNS and CDR2 SASEGT. V lost 3 bases to trimming and J lost 8 bases, with 14 bases between them. The DNA for the CDR3 is TGTGCCAGCAGTGATTCCGGGGCAGTGAAGCCCCAGCATTTT. Its protein product is CASSDSGAVKPQHF.

The chain uses TRBV20-1 and TRBJ2-5; D gene unclear. The CDR3 runs 12 residues. Germline V gene lookup returns CDR1 DFQATT and CDR2 SNEGSKA (reference sequence). The V end was cut by 6 bases, the J end by 2 bases, with 10 bases between. CDR3: CSAVAAQETQYF. The CDR3 nucleotides read TGCAGTGCGGTAGCTGCACAAGAGACCCAGTACTTC.

This clonotype appeared many times. CDR3 loop: CSARDLAGLPDTQYF. As DNA, the CDR3 is TGCAGTGCTAGAGATCTAGCGGGGCTTCCAGATACGCAGTATTTT. The chain is built from TRBV20-1 and TRBJ2-3; the match to TRBD2 covers 9 bases. Per germline, CDR1 DFQATT and CDR2 SNEGSKA (reference sequence). With 0 bases clipped from V and 4 bases from J, the junction kept 5 bases outside the gene matches. This CDR3 is built from 15 residues.

This clonotype was seen many times. The gene calls are TRBV2 and TRBJ2-1; no clear D gene. CDR1 and CDR2 from the germline V gene are SNHLY and FYNNEI. V lost 7 bases to trimming and J lost 4 bases, with 5 bases between them. This CDR3 is 11 amino acids long. For the CDR3, the DNA is TGTGCCAGCAATGGTTACAATGAGCAGTTCTTC. It yields the protein CASNGYNEQFF. Combining the CDR3 with reference TRBV2 and TRBJ2-1 gives the whole variable domain EPEVTQTPSHQVTQMGQEVILRCVPISNHLYFYWYRQILGQKVEFLVSFYNNEISEKSEIFDDQFSVERPDGSNFTLKIRSTKLEDSAMYFCASNGYNEQFFGPGTRLTVL.

This clonotype has at least ten counts. This chain links TRBV4-1 with TRBJ2-3, with 10 bases matching TRBD1. V gave up 4 bases and J gave up 1 base; unmatched junction bases: 5. The CDR3 totals 16 residues. CDR1 is MGHRA, CDR2 YSYEKL, per germline. Here the CDR3 DNA reads TGCGCCAGCAGCCTCGGACAGGGGGGAGGCACAGATACGCAGTATTTT. It is translated as CASSLGQGGGTDTQYF.

This clonotype has a count of ten or more. V usage is TRBV5-1 and J usage is TRBJ2-3, with D perhaps matching TRBD1 or TRBD2 (5 bases each). This CDR3 region has 14 residues. V lost 4 bases and J lost 2, with 11 bases in between. Germline values: CDR1 SGHRS, CDR2 YFSETQ. The CDR3 sequence: CASSQGPNTDTQYF. As DNA, the CDR3 is TGCGCCAGCAGCCAGGGACCTAACACAGATACGCAGTATTTT.

This clonotype was counted many times. The V gene is TRBV4-1, the J gene TRBJ2-3, with no clear D. The CDR3 is made up of 13 amino acids. With 8 bases removed from V and 4 bases from J, the gap between germline ends came to 13 bases. Germline CDR1 reads MGHRA; CDR2 reads YSYEKL. The DNA of the CDR3 is TGCGCCAGCGGACCCGGACCTTCAGATACGCAGTATTTT. Amino acids: CASGPGPSDTQYF.

There are many counts of this clonotype. V usage is TRBV20-1 and J usage is TRBJ1-6, with D unclear. Germline V lookup: CDR1 DFQATT, CDR2 SNEGSKA (reference sequence). The CDR3 runs 13 residues. Trimming removed 3 bases from V and 10 bases from J, with 13 bases in between. CDR3 region: CSARGTIGSPLHF. CDR3 coding DNA: TGCAGTGCTAGGGGAACCATTGGGTCACCCCTCCACTTT.

As for this clonotype: Given a much more abundant clone one base away, this may be a read error. The chain's CDR3 is CATSDFKRAEQFF. The CDR3 nucleotides are TGTGCCACCAGTGATTTTAAGCGGGCTGAGCAGTTCTTC. This chain connects TRBV24-1 to TRBJ2-1; possible D gene TRBD2, 6 bases. Germline V gene lookup returns CDR1 KGHDR and CDR2 SFDVKD. This CDR3 spans 13 amino acids. V was shortened by 1 base and J by 9 bases, with 9 bases between the two germline ends.

This chain connects TRBV20-1 to TRBJ1-5, with D uncertain. Trimming removed 3 bases from V and 3 bases from J, with 9 bases in between. CDR3 length equals 13 residues. CDR1 and CDR2 (germline): DFQATT, SNEGSKA (reference sequence). The CDR3 here is CSASLGPNQPQHF. CDR3 DNA: TGCAGTGCTAGTTTAGGGCCCAATCAGCCCCAGCATTTT.

In its sample, this clonotype was seen many times. The rearrangement links TRBV6-1 to TRBJ2-1; possibly TRBD1 for D (8 bases). Germline CDR1 is MNHNS and CDR2 is SASEGT. This CDR3 is built from 15 residues. The ends were cut back, 5 bases at V and 7 bases at J, with 18 bases in the middle. The CDR3, as DNA: TGTGCCAGCAGTACAGGGGGGGCAGCAGTTAATGAGCAGTTCTTC. Translating it yields CASSTGGAAVNEQFF.

This clonotype was observed many times. The chain links TRBV5-1 to TRBJ1-4; 8 bases align to TRBD1. Germline CDR1 is SGHRS and CDR2 is YFSETQ. This CDR3 comprises 15 residues. Trimming at V came to 4 bases and at J to 3 bases, leaving 5 bases not matched to a gene. The CDR3 DNA is TGCGCCAGCAGCCGACGACAGGGGCCTAATGAAAAACTGTTTTTT. This sequence encodes CASSRRQGPNEKLFF.

V and J are TRBV20-1 and TRBJ2-1; 10 bases fit TRBD2. Trimming cost V 3 bases and J 7 bases; bases outside gene matches: 9. Germline V gene sequence: CDR1 DFQATT, CDR2 SNEGSKA (reference sequence). The CDR3 has 15 residues. In nucleotides, the CDR3 is TGCAGTGCTAGGGTACTAGCGGGATGGGATAATGAGCAGTTCTTC. The encoded protein is CSARVLAGWDNEQFF.

In its sample, this clonotype was seen many times. CDR3 in amino acids: CASSPTPYYEQYF. As DNA, the CDR3 is TGTGCCAGCAGCCCCACCCCCTACTACGAGCAGTACTTC. The rearrangement joins TRBV9 to TRBJ2-7; unclear D gene. V dropped 4 bases and J dropped 3 bases, with 11 bases sitting between them. Germline loops: CDR1 SGDLS, CDR2 YYNGEE. CDR3 size: 13 residues.

In its sample, this clonotype was seen many times. The chain has TRBV12-3 or TRBV12-4 and TRBJ2-2; 7 bases line up with TRBD2. The V gene end was trimmed by 6 bases and the J gene end by 4 bases; junction bases not matched to a gene: 8. The CDR3 runs 15 residues. The chain's CDR3 is CASSRGVAGTGELFF. The CDR3 DNA reads TGTGCCAGCAGCCGGGGGGTAGCGGGCACCGGGGAGCTGTTTTTT.

The chain combines TRBV5-4 with TRBJ2-3; D might be TRBD2 (5 bases). With 5 bases removed from V and 5 bases from J, the gap between germline ends came to 12 bases. Germline V gives CDR1 SGHNT, CDR2 YYREEE (reference sequence). CDR3 length equals 13 residues. CDR3 bases: TGTGCCAGCAGTCCCGGAGGTGGAGATACGCAGTATTTT. Translating it yields CASSPGGGDTQYF. The whole variable domain, filled in from reference TRBV5-4 and TRBJ2-3, reads ETGVTQSPTHLIKTRGQQVTLRCSSQSGHNTVSWYQQALGQGPQFIFQYYREEENGRGNFPPRFSGLQFPNYSSELNVNALELDDSALYLCASSPGGGDTQYFGPGTRLTVL.

The chain has TRBV10-3 and TRBJ2-5; D is ambiguous. The length of the CDR3 is 15 residues. Between the trimmed V and J ends, which lost 4 bases and 2 bases, there was a span of 14 bases. Germline CDR1 reads ENHRY; CDR2 reads SYGVKD. CDR3 residues: CAISGQPGQQETQYF. The CDR3 bases are TGTGCCATCAGTGGCCAACCGGGCCAACAAGAGACCCAGTACTTC.

This chain connects TRBV5-1 to TRBJ1-2; 7 nucleotides align to TRBD1. Per the germline V gene, CDR1 is SGHRS and CDR2 is YFSETQ. V gave up 4 bases and J gave up 0 bases; unmatched junction bases: 6. The CDR3 spans 15 residues. The CDR3 coding sequence is TGCGCCAGCAGCGACGCCGGGACAGCTAACTATGGCTACACCTTC. Its protein product is CASSDAGTANYGYTF. Based on the CDR3 plus reference TRBV5-1 and TRBJ1-2, the full variable domain is KAGVTQTPRYLIKTRGQQVTLSCSPISGHRSVSWYQQTPGQGLQFLFEYFSETQRNKGNFPGRFSGRQFSNSRSEMNVSTLELGDSALYLCASSDAGTANYGYTFGSGTRLTVV.

This clonotype occurred many times. The V gene is TRBV5-1, the J gene TRBJ2-3; TRBD2 matches at 13 bases. CDR3 length: 18 amino acids. Germline CDR1 and CDR2: SGHRS and YFSETQ. Germline trimming cut 2 bases from V and 4 bases from J; bases unmatched to any gene: 10. In DNA, the CDR3 is TGCGCCAGCAGCTTCGGGACTAGCGGGATCCCTGGCGCAGATACGCAGTATTTT. Encoded protein: CASSFGTSGIPGADTQYF.

CDR3 sequence: CASSTLTGEQFF. CDR3 nucleotide sequence: TGTGCCAGCAGCACTCTGACGGGTGAGCAGTTCTTC. The rearrangement uses TRBV7-2 and TRBJ2-1, with unresolved D. CDR3 length: 12 amino acids. The germline V gene has CDR1 SGHTA and CDR2 FQGNSA. The ends were cut back, 5 bases at V and 9 bases at J, with 11 bases in the middle.

This clonotype was picked up many times. The chain combines TRBV12-3 or TRBV12-4 with TRBJ2-5, with D maybe TRBD1 (6 bases). Between the trimmed V and J ends, which lost 5 bases and 4 bases, there was a span of 14 bases. The CDR3 runs 14 residues. CDR3 residues: CASSETGPSETQYF. In DNA form, the CDR3 reads TGTGCCAGCAGTGAAACAGGGCCCTCAGAGACCCAGTACTTC.

The rearrangement links TRBV15 to TRBJ2-7; 13 positions match TRBD2. This CDR3 is 15 amino acids long. The ends lost 3 bases at V and 7 bases at J; junction bases unmatched: 6. The germline CDR1 and CDR2 sequences are LNHNV and YYDKDF (reference sequence). The CDR3 coding sequence is TGTGCCACCAGCAGGGACGGACTAGCGGGAGATGAGCAGTACTTC. This encodes CATSRDGLAGDEQYF.

Many counts were recorded for this clonotype. The gene calls are TRBV20-1 and TRBJ2-1; 9 nucleotides match TRBD2. The CDR3 consists of 15 residues. Germline-derived CDR1 and CDR2 are DFQATT and SNEGSKA (reference sequence). V shed 3 bases and J 7 bases; nucleotides not matched to a gene: 10. DNA of the CDR3: TGCAGTGCTAGTCGGGCGGGAGGGCTGCGGAATGAGCAGTTCTTC. It encodes CSASRAGGLRNEQFF.

The chain carries TRBV10-3 and TRBJ2-1, with TRBD2 matching over 13 bases. The ends lost 8 bases at V and 4 bases at J; junction bases unmatched: 5. The CDR3 extends over 15 amino acids. CDR1 and CDR2 from the germline V gene are ENHRY and SYGVKD. Here the CDR3 reads CAIRPGLAGYNEQFF. The CDR3 DNA reads as TGTGCCATCCGTCCGGGACTAGCGGGATACAATGAGCAGTTCTTC.

The chain employs TRBV5-1 and TRBJ2-3, with 7 bases fitting TRBD2. Per germline, CDR1 SGHRS and CDR2 YFSETQ. Trimming at V came to 2 bases and at J to 0 bases, leaving 3 bases not matched to a gene. This CDR3 has 15 residues. The CDR3: CASSFGSGSTDTQYF. CDR3 coding DNA: TGCGCCAGCAGCTTCGGTAGCGGGAGCACAGATACGCAGTATTTT.

This chain connects TRBV10-3 to TRBJ2-5; a weak D match, TRBD1 (6 bases). From germline, CDR1 is ENHRY and CDR2 SYGVKD. The ends were cut back, 4 bases at V and 5 bases at J, with 11 bases in the middle. This CDR3 is 13 amino acids long. CDR3 amino acids: CAISAGVGETQYF. The CDR3 bases are TGTGCCATCAGTGCAGGGGTCGGGGAGACCCAGTACTTC.

The chain links TRBV29-1 to TRBJ1-2; TRBD1 is a possible D gene (5 bases). The CDR3 extends over 12 amino acids. Trimming cost V 3 bases and J 5 bases, with 10 bases left between them. Looked up from germline, CDR1 is SQVTM and CDR2 is ANQGSEA. Written as DNA, the CDR3 is TGCAGCGTTGAGGGCAGGGATTATGGCTACACCTTC. It is translated as CSVEGRDYGYTF.

CDR3 loop: CSAGQATRGEQYF. CDR3 coding DNA: TGCAGCGCAGGACAGGCCACTCGAGGCGAGCAGTACTTC. The genes are TRBV29-1 and TRBJ2-7; 7 bases are a match to TRBD1. CDR3 length: 13 residues. Germline-derived CDR1 and CDR2 are SQVTM and ANQGSEA. J gave up 6 bases and V 7 bases, and 12 bases lay outside the gene matches.